This TCR beta chain is drawn from a study of shared T cell receptors in the human thymus (dated by TCRdb to about 2021). Study-level background: The study examined how the human thymus generates shared, self-reactive T-cell receptor alpha chains.

As to this clone: The antigen this receptor binds is unknown. Nothing much larger sits one base from this clone, and base qualities are not available. The same CDR3 arises from other DNA sequences in this sample as well.

Looking up the germline V gene yields CDR1 MNHEY and CDR2 SVGAGI. Cut back by 0 bases and 1 base, the V and J ends lie 6 bases apart. The CDR3 sequence holds 14 residues, the cysteine and phenylalanine included. The entry retains the CDR3 DNA only, 42 bases that are in frame from base 1. Library generation was performed with the immunoSEQ multiplex PCR assay. TCRdb obtained this table from immuneACCESS and retained in-frame rearrangements with V and J assigned. These tables miss some clones; where compared with another copy, unresolved V genes account for less than half of the shortfall, and the remainder is unexplained. In all, the sample holds 650,000 to 950,000 clones, and roughly 88% of those were seen once. The ten largest clones represent around 0.0099% of the sample. This sample was also put to use in a study of human thymus T cells. That second report states: The donors were immunologically healthy infants in Finland who had open corrective cardiac surgery for congenital heart defects. Thymus tissue was obtained as surgical resects removed during corrective cardiac surgery. V and J gene segment usage appeared biased in both thymic and peripheral blood repertoires. The related research reported highly overlapping thymic TCR repertoires among unrelated individuals. The study described the TCR alpha and beta repertoires in about eight infant thymus samples and a few matching peripheral blood samples. The cohort included six male and two female infants, with donor ages spanning 7 to 244 days. Thymocytes were freed from the tissue by mechanical means and kept at -70 degrees C as pellets of roughly 9-30 million cells. A QIAsymphony instrument was used to extract genomic DNA from frozen cell pellets. The immunoSEQ multiplex PCR assay was used to amplify the TCRB and TCRAD loci from a standardized quantity of quality-controlled genomic DNA. The amplicons covered the V(D)J region and were long enough to include the CDR3 and to identify the V and J genes. Through the commercial immunoSEQ service, the amplicons were sequenced on an Illumina platform. Corrections for primer bias and sequencing errors followed previously described methods, while TCRAD and TCRB definitions were based on the IMGT database. immunoSEQ Analyzer 3.0 and VDJTools were used for repertoire analysis, which covered basic statistics, V/J segment usage, diversity estimates, rarefaction and pairwise overlap. Diversity was estimated with Chao1, ChaoE, Efron-Thisted, Shannon and inverse Simpson indices, and also on datasets down-sampled to the smallest sample. Repertoire overlap used strict matching of CDR3 nucleotide sequence, V gene and J gene, with Jaccard-based multidimensional scaling clustering. Thymus samples yielded on average about 810,000 unique TCRB clonotypes, compared with around 79,000 from blood samples.

The chain joins TRBV6-5 to TRBJ1-1; the D gene assignment is ambiguous. The sequence came from a girl less than two years old with a congenital heart defect. Donor details come from another sample of the same person, matched by shared clones. Sequenced material: thymocytes. The CDR3 has the sequence CASSYSTGNTEAFF. At the DNA level, the sequence is TGTGCCAGCAGTTACTCTACCGGGAACACTGAAGCTTTCTTT.